Listed here are 26 T cell receptor beta chains from one sample, sequenced in a study of a mutant IDH1 vaccine in newly diagnosed glioma. These receptors' targets are unknown. Time point in this sample: week 35, safety follow-up. Every single dose of the vaccine, 300 ug of mutant IDH1 20-mer peptide, came with topical imiquimod. Libraries were prepared by immunoSEQ multiplex PCR; TCRdb keeps only in-frame clonotypes and omits some of them. The table shows roughly 60,000 clones, with under 85% occurring only once. The starting material was PBMCs, obtained from a glioma patient whose treatment included an IDH1 peptide vaccine. The receptors shown here come from a man aged 50 to 59 with glioma.

The gene calls are TRBV11-1 and TRBJ1-5; perhaps TRBD1 as D (5 bases). The CDR3 contains 13 residues. V dropped 5 bases and J dropped 8 bases, with 13 bases sitting between them. CDR1 is SGHAT, CDR2 FQDESV, per germline (reference sequence). Here the CDR3 reads CASSRNGGEPQHF. The CDR3 bases are TGTGCCAGCAGCCGAAACGGGGGGGAGCCCCAGCATTTT.

This chain links TRBV5-1 with TRBJ1-3, with D possibly being TRBD1 (5 bases). The CDR3 consists of 14 residues. CDR1 and CDR2 from the germline V gene are SGHRS and YFSETQ. V was pared by 7 bases and J by 0 bases, with 11 bases between. CDR3 in amino acids: CASGEGSSGNTIYF. CDR3 DNA: TGCGCCAGCGGGGAGGGGAGCTCTGGAAACACCATATATTTT.

The V gene is TRBV30, the J gene TRBJ1-6; 7 positions match TRBD1. CDR3 size: 15 residues. In germline, CDR1 is GTSNPN, CDR2 SVGIG (reference sequence). V was pared by 5 bases and J by 7 bases, with 11 bases of the junction left unmatched. This CDR3 is CAWQISGGRNSPLHF. In nucleotides, the CDR3 is TGTGCCTGGCAAATTTCAGGGGGTCGGAATTCACCCCTCCACTTT.

The chain combines TRBV30 with TRBJ2-3, with 12 positions matching TRBD2. The CDR3 covers 14 residues. The V segment lost 8 bases and the J segment 3 bases; nucleotides outside the gene matches: 6. Germline values: CDR1 GTSNPN, CDR2 SVGIG (reference sequence). Here the CDR3 DNA reads TGTGCCCAACGACTAGCGGGGGTTACAGATACGCAGTATTTT. It is translated as CAQRLAGVTDTQYF.

The chain couples TRBV30 to TRBJ1-6; 7 bases line up with TRBD1. The CDR3 totals 15 residues. The V and J ends lost 0 bases and 9 bases, in that order; junction bases with no gene match: 8. CDR1 GTSNPN and CDR2 SVGIG come from the germline V gene (reference sequence). The CDR3 loop reads CAWSVMGAGGSPLHF. The CDR3 nucleotides read TGTGCCTGGAGTGTAATGGGCGCAGGGGGTTCACCCCTCCACTTT.

This clone was observed a few times. The chain employs TRBV28 and TRBJ2-3; D might be TRBD2 (6 bases). V lost 8 bases, J lost 2 bases, and 11 bases lay in between. The V gene's germline CDR1 is MDHEN and CDR2 SYDVKM. CDR3 length equals 13 residues. The CDR3 protein is CASSWEATDTQYF. The CDR3 nucleotides are TGTGCCAGCTCCTGGGAGGCCACAGATACGCAGTATTTT.

The chain carries TRBV29-1 and TRBJ2-5, with D possibly TRBD2 on 6 matching bases. Germline V lookup: CDR1 SQVTM, CDR2 ANQGSEA. Trimming removed 4 bases at V and 2 bases at J, with 14 bases between. The CDR3 sequence is 14 residues long. For the CDR3, the DNA is TGCAGCGTTGCAGGGCTGGCGGGACAAGAGACCCAGTACTTC. Translating it yields CSVAGLAGQETQYF.

The chain links TRBV6-1 to TRBJ2-1; maybe TRBD2 (5 bases). The length of the CDR3 is 13 residues. V gave up 1 base and J gave up 11 bases, with 12 bases separating them. From germline, CDR1 is MNHNS and CDR2 SASEGT. CDR3 protein: CASSEDGLSKQFF. The CDR3 DNA follows: TGTGCCAGCAGTGAAGACGGACTGAGTAAGCAGTTCTTC.

This chain joins TRBV30 and TRBJ1-3; D unresolved. Germline V gene sequence: CDR1 GTSNPN, CDR2 SVGIG (reference sequence). This CDR3 spans 16 amino acids. Between the trimmed V and J ends, which lost 3 bases and 0 bases, there was a span of 15 bases. The CDR3: CAWSPLGKGSGNTIYF. In nucleotides, the CDR3 is TGTGCCTGGAGCCCATTAGGGAAGGGCTCTGGAAACACCATATATTTT.

The gene calls are TRBV4-2 and TRBJ2-1; TRBD2 matches 11 bases. CDR1 is LGHNA and CDR2 is YNFKEQ in the germline V gene. CDR3 length equals 15 residues. The trim removed 4 bases at V and 6 bases at J, leaving 5 bases unmatched. CDR3 residues: CASSPGTSGTNEQFF. As DNA, the CDR3 is TGTGCCAGCAGCCCCGGGACTAGCGGAACCAATGAGCAGTTCTTC.

This clone turned up a few times. The chain links TRBV2 to TRBJ1-1; D perhaps matches TRBD1 (6 bases). From germline, CDR1 is SNHLY and CDR2 FYNNEI. This CDR3 has 14 residues. V was trimmed by 6 bases and J by 4 bases, leaving 15 bases between them. The CDR3 sequence: CASRETGQSTEAFF. The CDR3 DNA reads as TGTGCCAGCAGGGAAACAGGGCAGAGCACTGAAGCTTTCTTT.

This sequence joins TRBV5-5 and TRBJ2-2; D gene unclear. V shed 0 bases and J shed 0 bases, with 15 bases lying between them. Germline V gene data show CDR1 as SGHKS and CDR2 as YYEKEE (reference sequence). This CDR3 is 18 amino acids long. The CDR3 sequence is CASSLDVTPSSNTGELFF. As DNA, the CDR3 is TGTGCCAGCAGCTTGGACGTGACACCTAGTTCGAACACCGGGGAGCTGTTTTTT.

Regarding this clone: Different DNA sequences within this sample yield the same CDR3. The rearrangement joins TRBV5-1 to TRBJ2-7, with TRBD1 as a possible D gene (6 bases). This CDR3 comprises 15 residues. Germline CDR1 SGHRS, CDR2 YFSETQ. V lost 0 bases, J lost 2 bases, and 12 bases lay in between. This CDR3 reads CASSLAGTNAYEQYF. The CDR3 DNA is TGCGCCAGCAGCTTGGCCGGGACAAACGCCTACGAGCAGTACTTC.

This chain joins TRBV5-1 and TRBJ2-5, with D perhaps given as TRBD1 or TRBD2 (5 bases each). This CDR3 region has 13 residues. V was pared by 4 bases and J by 5 bases, with 12 bases between. The germline V gene encodes CDR1 SGHRS and CDR2 YFSETQ. This CDR3 is CASSPRGRETQYF. The CDR3 DNA reads as TGCGCCAGCAGCCCCCGGGGACGGGAGACCCAGTACTTC.

V usage is TRBV27 and J usage is TRBJ2-7; D is possibly TRBD2 (5 bases). V lost 3 bases to trimming and J lost 3 bases, with 12 bases between them. Germline loops: CDR1 MNHEY, CDR2 SMNVEV (reference sequence). CDR3 length equals 14 residues. CDR3 residues: CASSFAGENYEQYF. Here the CDR3 DNA reads TGTGCCAGCAGTTTTGCGGGCGAGAACTACGAGCAGTACTTC.

The V gene is TRBV6-5, the J gene TRBJ2-3; the match to TRBD2 covers 14 bases. CDR1 and CDR2 from the germline V gene are MNHEY and SVGAGI. The junction had 3 bases not matched to a gene; V was cut back by 2 bases and J by 5 bases. The CDR3 covers 16 residues. CDR3 in DNA: TGTGCCAGCAGTTACCGACTAGCGGGGGGGGGAGATACGCAGTATTTT. Protein: CASSYRLAGGGDTQYF.

This clone was recorded a few times. The V and J genes are TRBV4-1 and TRBJ1-3; D call uncertain. CDR3 length: 14 amino acids. Germline lookup yields CDR1 MGHRA and CDR2 YSYEKL. The germline V and J ends were trimmed by 1 base and 10 bases, with 14 bases remaining between them. In DNA form, the CDR3 reads TGCGCCAGCAGCCAAGGAGGTGCTCTGGGGACCATATATTTT. As protein: CASSQGGALGTIYF.

In the case of this clone: At one end the junction does not follow the germline gene, possibly because of a read error. The rearrangement joins TRBV6-5 to TRBJ1-6; D gene unclear. The germline V gene encodes CDR1 MNHEY and CDR2 SVGAGI. The CDR3 has 14 amino acids. The CDR3 region is CAISDRQGNSPLHF. CDR3 DNA: TGTGCCATCAGTGACCGGCAAGGGAATTCACCCCTCCACTTT.

This rearrangement joins TRBV5-4 to TRBJ1-1; D remains unclear. Trimming removed 2 bases at V and 1 base at J, with 3 bases between. Germline lookup yields CDR1 SGHNT and CDR2 YYREEE (reference sequence). The CDR3 contains 12 residues. The CDR3 bases are TGTGCCAGCAGCTTTAGGAACACTGAAGCTTTCTTT. Amino acid sequence: CASSFRNTEAFF.

The V and J genes are TRBV18 and TRBJ1-1; D may be TRBD1 (5 bases). The germline V gene encodes CDR1 KGHSH and CDR2 LQKENI. The germline V and J ends were trimmed by 5 bases and 2 bases, with 9 bases remaining between them. CDR3 length equals 13 residues. CDR3 residues: CASSSDSNTEAFF. The DNA for the CDR3 is TGTGCCAGCTCATCCGACAGCAACACTGAAGCTTTCTTT.

The rearrangement joins TRBV7-9 to TRBJ1-3, with D tentatively TRBD1 (6 bases). CDR3 length equals 17 residues. Germline values: CDR1 SEHNR, CDR2 FQNEAQ (reference sequence). The V end lost 5 bases, the J end lost 0 bases, and 17 bases lay between the germline ends. The chain's CDR3 is CASSPPDRRDSGNTIYF. CDR3 bases: TGTGCCAGCAGCCCACCAGACAGGCGCGACTCTGGAAACACCATATATTTT.

The rearrangement uses TRBV7-2 and TRBJ2-3; D unclear. CDR3 length: 14 residues. Germline V gene sequence: CDR1 SGHTA, CDR2 FQGNSA. V was trimmed by 1 base and J by 3 bases, leaving 8 bases between them. The CDR3 reads CASSLGIGTDTQYF. The DNA for the CDR3 is TGTGCCAGCAGCTTAGGAATTGGAACAGATACGCAGTATTTT.

CDR3 loop: CAWSVREETQYF. In nucleotides, the CDR3 is TGTGCCTGGAGTGTACGTGAAGAGACCCAGTACTTC. The chain recombines TRBV30 with TRBJ2-5, with D uncertain. V was shortened by 0 bases and J by 3 bases, with 5 bases between the two germline ends. Germline V gene sequence: CDR1 GTSNPN, CDR2 SVGIG (reference sequence). The CDR3 is 12 amino acids.

The chain recombines TRBV29-1 with TRBJ1-1, with TRBD1 identical over 7 bases. V shed 6 bases and J 5 bases; nucleotides not matched to a gene: 12. There are 14 residues in the CDR3. Per germline, CDR1 SQVTM and CDR2 ANQGSEA. The CDR3 bases are TGCAGCGTCCATTCCACAGGGGTTGGGACTGAAGCTTTCTTT. It is translated as CSVHSTGVGTEAFF.

The gene calls are TRBV19 and TRBJ2-2; 7 bases line up with TRBD2. Trimming cost V 5 bases and J 4 bases; bases outside gene matches: 7. CDR3 size: 15 residues. The V gene's germline CDR1 is LNHDA and CDR2 SQIVND (reference sequence). The CDR3 sequence: CASSPQTGGTGELFF. In nucleotides, the CDR3 is TGTGCCAGTAGTCCACAGACGGGGGGCACCGGGGAGCTGTTTTTT. The entire variable domain, with the rest obtained from reference TRBV19 and TRBJ2-2, is as follows: DGGITQSPKYLFRKEGQNVTLSCEQNLNHDAMYWYRQDPGQGLRLIYYSQIVNDFQKGDIAEGYSVSREKKESFPLTVTSAQKNPTAFYLCASSPQTGGTGELFFGEGSRLTVL.

This clone was picked up a small number of times. This rearrangement joins TRBV11-2 to TRBJ1-1; D gene uncertain. Trimming stripped 2 bases from V and 5 bases from J, with 15 bases between. Germline lookup yields CDR1 SGHAT and CDR2 FQNNGV. The CDR3 is made up of 15 amino acids. The CDR3 DNA follows: TGTGCCAGCAGCTTAAGCGTCGGAGGGCTTACTGAAGCTTTCTTT. It yields the protein CASSLSVGGLTEAFF.